One and the same sample provided the 7 T cell receptor beta chains below, sequenced in a study of CD8+ T cells in alopecia areata. cDNA reverse transcribed from extracted RNA served as the sequencing template. Clones were sequenced by immunoSEQ multiplex PCR, and TCRdb holds only the in-frame ones, with some missing. This table has around 99,000 clones, 80% to 85% appearing once. Treatment defined: oral pan-JAK inhibitor, 5-10 mg twice daily. The specimen was CD8+ T cells sorted from blood, collected at week 24, from a patient treated with tofacitinib. Every receptor here comes from a human donor with alopecia areata.

The chain employs TRBV4-1 and TRBJ2-7, with D perhaps TRBD1 or TRBD2 (6 bases each). The CDR3 is made up of 13 amino acids. Trimming removed 3 bases from V and 7 bases from J, with 13 bases in between. Per the germline V gene, CDR1 is MGHRA and CDR2 is YSYEKL. CDR3 protein: CASSQRDTTEQYF. The CDR3 DNA reads TGCGCCAGCAGCCAGCGGGACACTACAGAGCAGTACTTC.

This chain uses TRBV5-1 with TRBJ2-3, with TRBD2 identical over 7 bases. CDR3 length equals 15 residues. J was trimmed by 2 bases and V by 0 bases; bases with no gene match: 3. Germline CDR1 SGHRS, CDR2 YFSETQ. The CDR3 DNA reads TGCGCCAGCAGCTTGGGGACTAGAAACACAGATACGCAGTATTTT. This sequence encodes CASSLGTRNTDTQYF. The full variable domain, with the rest looked up from reference TRBV5-1 and TRBJ2-3, is KAGVTQTPRYLIKTRGQQVTLSCSPISGHRSVSWYQQTPGQGLQFLFEYFSETQRNKGNFPGRFSGRQFSNSRSEMNVSTLELGDSALYLCASSLGTRNTDTQYFGPGTRLTVL.

The genes are TRBV5-5 and TRBJ2-7, with D unclear. Per the germline V gene, CDR1 is SGHKS and CDR2 is YYEKEE (reference sequence). There are 12 residues in the CDR3. The V gene lost 3 bases and the J gene lost 4 bases, with 8 bases spanning the gap. CDR3 in amino acids: CASSYESYEQYF. As DNA, the CDR3 is TGTGCCAGCAGCTACGAGAGTTACGAGCAGTACTTC.

This chain links TRBV29-1 with TRBJ2-1; D gene unclear. This CDR3 is built from 12 residues. In germline, CDR1 is SQVTM, CDR2 ANQGSEA. V was clipped by 2 bases and J by 9 bases, with 11 bases between them. CDR3: CSVERIVGEQFF. CDR3 bases: TGCAGCGTTGAACGGATCGTAGGTGAGCAGTTCTTC.

The chain joins TRBV5-1 to TRBJ2-1; 11 positions match TRBD2. Germline trimming cut 0 bases from V and 4 bases from J; bases unmatched to any gene: 6. The CDR3 contains 17 residues. CDR1 and CDR2 from the germline V gene are SGHRS and YFSETQ. CDR3 sequence: CASSLVLAGGIYNEQFF. The CDR3, as DNA: TGCGCCAGCAGCTTGGTGTTAGCGGGGGGGATATACAATGAGCAGTTCTTC.

This chain uses TRBV6-5 with TRBJ2-7, with 8 positions matching TRBD1. Germline V lookup: CDR1 MNHEY, CDR2 SVGAGI. With V trimmed by 0 bases and J by 4 bases, 5 bases remained unmatched. This CDR3 has 15 residues. The CDR3 spells CASSYSGQGGYEQYF. In DNA form, the CDR3 reads TGTGCCAGCAGTTACTCAGGACAGGGCGGGTACGAGCAGTACTTC.

This clone appeared a single time. This sequence joins TRBV4-1 and TRBJ2-3, with TRBD2 as a possible D gene (7 bases). V dropped 4 bases and J dropped 1 base, with 18 bases sitting between them. Germline loops: CDR1 MGHRA, CDR2 YSYEKL. This CDR3 has 17 residues. The CDR3 DNA reads as TGCGCCAGCAGCCTTGGGGGTTCGGGGGGCCGCACAGATACGCAGTATTTT. It yields the protein CASSLGGSGGRTDTQYF.